The 28 T cell receptor beta chains below come from one sample, sequenced in a study of T-cell memory formation after mild COVID-19. TCRdb called the 5' RACE reads again in MiXCR, with one record for every CDR3 protein. The data show 25,000 to 35,000 distinct CDR3 sequences, with around 21% seen just once and 1.5% held by the top ten. Sequences were obtained from PBMCs or a T cell subset sorted from them (not recorded which). The receptors originated from an adult who had mild COVID-19 (a few samples of this study predate the infection). Cell type and time point are not known.

This clonotype was recorded at least ten times. This chain joins TRBV4-2 and TRBJ2-1, with 10 bases identical to TRBD1. The germline V gene has CDR1 LGHNA and CDR2 YNFKEQ. J gave up 6 bases and V 2 bases, and 13 bases lay outside the gene matches. This CDR3 contains 18 residues. In DNA form, the CDR3 reads TGTGCCAGCAGCCAAACCAAGACAGGGGGCGGAGGGGGCAATGAGCAGTTCTTC. Amino acids: CASSQTKTGGGGGNEQFF.

This clonotype has a handful of counts. The chain couples TRBV18 to TRBJ1-1; no firm D call. CDR1 and CDR2 from the germline V gene are KGHSH and LQKENI. The V end lost 6 bases, the J end lost 1 base, and 9 bases lay between the germline ends. This CDR3 has 13 residues. CDR3 sequence reads: CASSYGSNTEAFF. The DNA for the CDR3 is TGTGCCAGCTCCTATGGATCGAACACTGAAGCTTTCTTT.

The DNA of the CDR3 is TGTGCCAGCAGCCCGGGACTAGCGGGAGGTGGTGAGCAGTTCTTC. This sequence encodes CASSPGLAGGGEQFF. V is TRBV11-3 and J is TRBJ2-1; 15 bases fit TRBD2. This CDR3 spans 15 amino acids. CDR1 is SGHNT, CDR2 YENEEA, per germline. Trimming at V came to 5 bases and at J to 9 bases, leaving 5 bases not matched to a gene.

This chain connects TRBV27 to TRBJ2-7; D ambiguous. Germline CDR1 and CDR2: MNHEY and SMNVEV (reference sequence). This CDR3 is built from 12 residues. Deletions cut 5 bases from V and 0 bases from J, with 5 bases between. In DNA, the CDR3 is TGTGCCAGCAGTACCTCCTCCTACGAGCAGTACTTC. Its translation is CASSTSSYEQYF.

In its sample, this clonotype was seen many times. CDR3 in amino acids: CASSRQGGSKNIQYF. CDR3 sequence (DNA): TGTGCCAGCAGTCGACAGGGGGGCTCCAAAAACATTCAGTACTTC. The chain has TRBV11-3 and TRBJ2-4, with 9 bases that match TRBD1. This CDR3 has 15 amino acids. CDR1 and CDR2 from the germline V gene are SGHNT and YENEEA. V gave up 6 bases and J gave up 2 bases; unmatched junction bases: 5. Based on the CDR3 plus reference TRBV11-3 and TRBJ2-4, the full variable domain is EAGVVQSPRYKIIEKKQPVAFWCNPISGHNTLYWYLQNLGQGPELLIRYENEEAVDDSQLPKDRFSAERLKGVDSTLKIQPAELGDSAVYLCASSRQGGSKNIQYFGAGTRLSVL.

This clonotype has a handful of counts. V and J are TRBV24-1 and TRBJ2-1, with 8 bases aligning to TRBD2. Germline CDR1 is KGHDR and CDR2 is SFDVKD. V shed 9 bases, J shed 1 base, and the junction held 7 bases outside the gene matches. This CDR3 spans 15 amino acids. CDR3 loop: CATSRVAGSYNEQFF. In DNA form, the CDR3 reads TGTGCCACCTCTAGGGTAGCGGGGTCCTACAATGAGCAGTTCTTC.

This clonotype has ten or more counts. This chain connects TRBV4-1 to TRBJ2-3; 13 nucleotides line up with TRBD2. Germline V gene data show CDR1 as MGHRA and CDR2 as YSYEKL. The V gene end was trimmed by 2 bases and the J gene end by 5 bases; junction bases not matched to a gene: 7. The CDR3 has 17 residues. The CDR3 spells CASSQFPGTSGVDTQYF. CDR3 bases: TGCGCCAGCAGCCAATTCCCCGGGACTAGCGGGGTAGATACGCAGTATTTT.

This clonotype turned up a few times. The chain carries TRBV5-1 and TRBJ1-1; D is undetermined. Germline V CDR1 and CDR2: SGHRS, YFSETQ. Trimming pared 0 bases from V and 5 bases from J, leaving 11 bases between. CDR3 length: 14 amino acids. CDR3 nucleotide sequence: TGCGCCAGCAGCTTGGGGTCCCGGGAGACTGAAGCTTTCTTT. Protein: CASSLGSRETEAFF.

This clonotype was picked up many times. The chain employs TRBV6-5 and TRBJ1-4; perhaps TRBD1 as D (6 bases). V shed 0 bases and J shed 7 bases, with 12 bases lying between them. This CDR3 spans 15 amino acids. CDR1 is MNHEY and CDR2 is SVGAGI in the germline V gene. DNA of the CDR3: TGTGCCAGCAGTTACTCGCCGGGGGGCGGTGAAAAACTGTTTTTT. Protein sequence: CASSYSPGGGEKLFF.

DNA for the CDR3: TGCAGTGTTGGCCGAGGGGTAGCGGGGGACTACAATGAGCAGTTCTTC. Translating it yields CSVGRGVAGDYNEQFF. The rearrangement links TRBV20-1 to TRBJ2-1, with 9 bases lining up with TRBD2. Per germline, CDR1 DFQATT and CDR2 SNEGSKA (reference sequence). The CDR3 contains 16 residues. Germline trimming cut 7 bases from V and 3 bases from J; bases unmatched to any gene: 13.

The chain links TRBV5-1 to TRBJ1-4, with D possibly TRBD1 on 5 matching bases. V was trimmed by 7 bases and J by 7 bases, leaving 20 bases between them. The germline V gene encodes CDR1 SGHRS and CDR2 YFSETQ. CDR3 length: 15 amino acids. CDR3 in amino acids: CASYPEDRGSEKLFF. CDR3 DNA sequence: TGCGCCAGCTACCCCGAAGACAGAGGGTCTGAAAAACTGTTTTTT.

The sample holds many counts of this clonotype. This chain links TRBV29-1 with TRBJ2-4, with TRBD2 matching 7 bases. The CDR3 has 15 residues. CDR1 SQVTM and CDR2 ANQGSEA come from the germline V gene. V lost 3 bases and J lost 0; bases outside the gene matches: 5. In nucleotides, the CDR3 is TGCAGCGTTGACGAGAGCGGGAAAGCCAAAAACATTCAGTACTTC. This gives the protein CSVDESGKAKNIQYF.

The chain links TRBV5-1 to TRBJ1-1; TRBD1 matches 9 bases. CDR3 length: 17 residues. The V gene's germline CDR1 is SGHRS and CDR2 YFSETQ. Trimming cost V 6 bases and J 4 bases; bases outside gene matches: 16. This chain's CDR3 is CASIPAYPGQGGTEAFF. The CDR3 DNA is TGCGCCAGCATACCAGCCTACCCGGGACAGGGAGGCACTGAAGCTTTCTTT.

CDR3 nucleotide sequence: TGTGCCAGCAGTGACTTAGGGCGGGTGGCAGATACGCAGTATTTT. This gives the protein CASSDLGRVADTQYF. This rearrangement joins TRBV6-1 to TRBJ2-3; maybe TRBD2 (5 bases). V dropped 3 bases and J dropped 4 bases, with 14 bases sitting between them. The germline gives CDR1 MNHNS, CDR2 SASEGT. CDR3 length: 15 amino acids.

This clonotype was observed at least ten times. The rearrangement uses TRBV5-1 and TRBJ2-3; 11 nucleotides match TRBD2. The CDR3 covers 16 residues. The trim removed 7 bases at V and 0 bases at J, leaving 7 bases unmatched. The V gene's germline CDR1 is SGHRS and CDR2 YFSETQ. CDR3 loop: CASHPGLAASTDTQYF. The CDR3 nucleotides read TGCGCCAGCCACCCGGGACTAGCGGCCAGCACAGATACGCAGTATTTT.

J is TRBJ1-5 and V is TRBV27; D is unresolved. The CDR3 covers 13 residues. Germline values: CDR1 MNHEY, CDR2 SMNVEV (reference sequence). The ends were cut back, 3 bases at V and 6 bases at J, with 9 bases in the middle. This CDR3 reads CASSFSGAQPQHF. The CDR3 nucleotides are TGTGCCAGCAGTTTTTCGGGTGCTCAGCCCCAGCATTTT.

Only a few counts were recorded for this clonotype. The chain carries TRBV19 and TRBJ1-1, with D unresolved. Trimming removed 6 bases at V and 3 bases at J, with 14 bases between. CDR1 and CDR2 from the germline V gene are LNHDA and SQIVND (reference sequence). The CDR3 sequence is 14 residues long. This CDR3 reads CASRSAGPYTEAFF. CDR3 nucleotides: TGTGCCAGTAGGAGTGCTGGGCCCTACACTGAAGCTTTCTTT.

The chain employs TRBV12-5 and TRBJ1-5; TRBD1 might be the D (5 bases). The CDR3 loop spans 13 amino acids. Looked up from germline, CDR1 is LGHNT and CDR2 is FRNRAP. Trimming took off 8 bases at V and 6 bases at J, with 14 bases between the two ends. In DNA form, the CDR3 reads TGTGCTAGTCAAGGGGAACTGGGTCAGCCCCAGCATTTT. Translation: CASQGELGQPQHF. The full variable domain, with the rest looked up from reference TRBV12-5 and TRBJ1-5, is DARVTQTPRHKVTEMGQEVTMRCQPILGHNTVFWYRQTMMQGLELLAYFRNRAPLDDSGMPKDRFSAEMPDATLATLKIQPSEPRDSAVYFCASQGELGQPQHFGDGTRLSIL.

This clonotype was seen at least ten times. The chain employs TRBV24-1 and TRBJ2-2; no firm D call. Between the trimmed V and J ends, which lost 10 bases and 1 base, there was a span of 6 bases. Germline assignment: CDR1 KGHDR and CDR2 SFDVKD. This CDR3 comprises 12 residues. The CDR3 DNA is TGTGCCACTGGAAGGAACACCGGGGAGCTGTTTTTT. Translating it yields CATGRNTGELFF.

The sample holds many counts of this clonotype. V and J are TRBV20-1 and TRBJ2-7; 10 nucleotides align to TRBD2. The J segment lost 0 bases and the V segment lost 0 bases, leaving 5 bases of the junction unmatched. In germline, CDR1 is DFQATT, CDR2 SNEGSKA (reference sequence). The CDR3 is 16 amino acids. This chain's CDR3 is CSARESSGRRSYEQYF. The DNA of the CDR3 is TGCAGTGCTAGAGAGAGTAGCGGGAGGCGCTCCTACGAGCAGTACTTC.

This clonotype was seen ten or more times. The DNA of the CDR3 is TGTGCCAGCAGCTTGGGGACAGGGGTCACCGGGGAGCTGTTTTTT. Its protein is CASSLGTGVTGELFF. V is TRBV7-3 and J is TRBJ2-2; 10 nucleotides line up with TRBD1. The CDR3 has 15 amino acids. Germline V lookup: CDR1 SGHTA, CDR2 FQGTGA. V shed 3 bases, J shed 4 bases, and the junction held 2 bases outside the gene matches.

The V gene is TRBV12-3 or TRBV12-4, the J gene TRBJ2-5, with 7 bases lining up with TRBD1. V lost 6 bases and J lost 4; bases outside the gene matches: 8. The CDR3 loop spans 14 amino acids. In nucleotides, the CDR3 is TGTGCCAGCAGCGACACAGGGGCGCGAGAGACCCAGTACTTC. Translating it yields CASSDTGARETQYF.

This clonotype was counted ten times or more. This chain uses TRBV28 with TRBJ2-3; 7 nucleotides agree with TRBD2. The germline gives CDR1 MDHEN, CDR2 SYDVKM. The V and J ends lost 5 bases and 4 bases, in that order; junction bases with no gene match: 9. This CDR3 is 15 amino acids long. CDR3 in DNA: TGTGCCAGCAGTCCCGAACGGGGACTATCAGATACGCAGTATTTT. Protein: CASSPERGLSDTQYF.

This clonotype was detected many times. The chain's CDR3 is CSALWTAWGANVLTF. The CDR3 nucleotides are TGCAGTGCTTTATGGACGGCTTGGGGGGCCAACGTCCTGACTTTC. The chain has TRBV20-1 and TRBJ2-6; D uncertain. The V gene's germline CDR1 is DFQATT and CDR2 SNEGSKA (reference sequence). Deletions cut 5 bases from V and 4 bases from J, with 15 bases between. There are 15 residues in the CDR3.

In this sample, this clonotype turned up many times. The V and J genes are TRBV2 and TRBJ1-1; TRBD1 is a possible D gene (6 bases). Between the trimmed V and J ends, which lost 10 bases and 3 bases, there was a span of 15 bases. CDR3 length equals 13 residues. Per the germline V gene, CDR1 is SNHLY and CDR2 is FYNNEI. The DNA for the CDR3 is TGTGCCAACCACAGGGAAGCGGACACTGAAGCTTTCTTT. As protein: CANHREADTEAFF.

The chain joins TRBV30 to TRBJ1-2; D ambiguous. CDR1 is GTSNPN, CDR2 SVGIG, per germline (reference sequence). The CDR3 is made up of 15 amino acids. Trimming removed 1 base at V and 0 bases at J, with 12 bases between. The CDR3 region has the DNA TGTGCCTGGAGTGCCCGACGGGTTACTAACTATGGCTACACCTTC. As protein: CAWSARRVTNYGYTF. Using reference TRBV30 and TRBJ1-2 for the parts outside the CDR3, the full variable domain is SQTIHQWPATLVQPVGSPLSLECTVEGTSNPNLYWYRQAAGRGLQLLFYSVGIGQISSEVPQNLSASRPQDRQFILSSKKLLLSDSGFYLCAWSARRVTNYGYTFGSGTRLTVV.

V and J are TRBV19 and TRBJ1-5, with D possibly TRBD1 on 5 matching bases. V was trimmed by 5 bases and J by 9 bases, leaving 23 bases between them. The CDR3 has 16 residues. CDR1 and CDR2 (germline): LNHDA, SQIVND (reference sequence). This chain's CDR3 is CASSPTRDLRRVPQHF. The CDR3 bases are TGTGCCAGTAGTCCTACGAGGGACCTTAGGAGAGTGCCCCAGCATTTT.

This clonotype has a count of ten or more. The V call is TRBV27, the J call TRBJ1-2, with 8 bases matching TRBD1. The CDR3 is made up of 14 amino acids. V was clipped by 6 bases and J by 7 bases; unmatched bases: 10. Per the germline V gene, CDR1 is MNHEY and CDR2 is SMNVEV (reference sequence). This CDR3 reads CASSQTGALGGYTF. DNA for the CDR3: TGTGCCAGCAGCCAGACAGGGGCACTTGGTGGCTACACCTTC.